Listed below are T cell receptor beta chains from one sample, sequenced in a study of cytomegalovirus exposure and HLA in healthy donors. Sequenced by immunoSEQ multiplex PCR; TCRdb stores in-frame clones only, minus some. This table holds about 130,000 clones, less than 90% found once. The sample comprised PBMCs. Receptors were obtained from a young man in good health and CMV-seropositive. Both conserved end residues are part of each CDR3. A D gene is named only where the DNA matches it firmly. Clone sizes are given selectively: once, few, many, or a class where the clone is expanded.

clone size	V gene	D gene	J gene	CDR3 DNA	CDR3 protein
once	TRBV30	NA	TRBJ1-3	TGTGCCTGGAACCCAGGGTCCCACTCTGGAAACACCATATATTTT	CAWNPGSHSGNTIYF
NA	TRBV29-1	NA	TRBJ2-1	TGCAGCGTTGAACACGTCTCCCCTCGGGACAAAGCCTACAATGAGCAGTTCTTC	CSVEHVSPRDKAYNEQFF
NA	TRBV2	NA	TRBJ1-1	TGTGCCAGCAGTGAAGGGCAGGGGCTGAACACTGAAGCTTTCTTT	CASSEGQGLNTEAFF
once	TRBV10-2	TRBD1	TRBJ1-5	TGCGCCAGCAGTGAGTCGATGGGACAGGGCACTCAGCCCCAGCATTTT	CASSESMGQGTQPQHF
NA	TRBV7-9	NA	TRBJ2-1	TGTGCCAGCAGCGTTACCTCGGACAATGAGCAGTTCTTC	CASSVTSDNEQFF
NA	TRBV19	NA	TRBJ1-5	TGTGCCAGTAGTATCGGTGTGGCAGGTAATCAGCCCCAGCATTTT	CASSIGVAGNQPQHF
NA	TRBV7-2	NA	TRBJ1-4	TGTGCCAGCAGCGCTCGGACAGCCATTAATGAAAAACTGTTTTTT	CASSARTAINEKLFF
NA	TRBV19	TRBD2	TRBJ2-3	TGTGCCAGTAGCGCTAGCGGGGGGGCCACAGATACGCAGTATTTT	CASSASGGATDTQYF
NA	TRBV13	NA	TRBJ2-5	TGTGCCAGCAGCTCCGCCCCGGCGGTTGTAGAGACCCAGTACTTC	CASSSAPAVVETQYF
few	TRBV5-6	NA	TRBJ2-5	TGTGCCAGCACCCCGTCCCCTTCTAGCCCAGAGACCCAGTACTTC	CASTPSPSSPETQYF
NA	TRBV7-9	NA	TRBJ2-3	TGTGCCAGCAGCCCGGACACGTCCACAGATACGCAGTATTTT	CASSPDTSTDTQYF
NA	TRBV10-1	NA	TRBJ2-2	TGCGCCAGCAGTGATCAGGCCACCGCGAACACCGGGGAGCTGTTTTTT	CASSDQATANTGELFF
NA	TRBV18	TRBD2	TRBJ2-5	TGTGCCAGCTCACCCATACAAAAAGGCGGGAGTGAGACCCAGTACTTC	CASSPIQKGGSETQYF
NA	TRBV9	NA	TRBJ2-5	TGTGCCAGCAGCGTAGGGGAACTAGGGCTCCAAGAGACCCAGTACTTC	CASSVGELGLQETQYF
NA	TRBV28	NA	TRBJ1-4	TGTGCCAGCAGTCCGCCCTGGGGGGAGAATGCGGGAAAACTGTTTTTT	CASSPPWGENAGKLFF
NA	TRBV7-2	TRBD2	TRBJ2-3	TGTGCCAGCAGCTCCATGCTAGCGGGGGGGCTTGATACGCAGTATTTT	CASSSMLAGGLDTQYF
NA	TRBV9	NA	TRBJ2-4	TGTGCCAGCAGCGAAAGTACCGGTGTAAACATTCAGTACTTC	CASSESTGVNIQYF
NA	TRBV7-9	NA	TRBJ1-4	TGTGCCAGCAGCTCGGCCCTGACTGGTGAAAAACTGTTTTTT	CASSSALTGEKLFF
NA	TRBV7-2	NA	TRBJ2-2	TGTGCCAGCAGCTATCTAGGCCCCGGGGAGCTGTTTTTT	CASSYLGPGELFF
NA	TRBV27	NA	TRBJ1-5	TGTGCCAGCAGTTCGCAAGGGGCCATGCCCCAGCATTTT	CASSSQGAMPQHF
NA	TRBV9	TRBD1	TRBJ1-1	TGTGCCAGCAGCACAGGGGGGGTTGGAACTGAAGCTTTCTTT	CASSTGGVGTEAFF
NA	TRBV28	NA	TRBJ1-5	TGTGCCAGCAGACGGAGCAATCAGCCCCAGCATTTT	CASRRSNQPQHF
NA	TRBV30	TRBD1	TRBJ1-3	TGTGCCTATTCACAGGGGTCATATTCTGGAAACACCATATATTTT	CAYSQGSYSGNTIYF
NA	TRBV29-1	NA	TRBJ1-1	TGCAGCGCTACGGACAGAGACACTGAAGCTTTCTTT	CSATDRDTEAFF
NA	TRBV18	TRBD1	TRBJ1-3	TGTGCCAGCTCACCCCTCGGGACAGGGCTAAACACCATATATTTT	CASSPLGTGLNTIYF
NA	TRBV7-8	NA	TRBJ2-7	TGTGCCAGCAGCTTAGAGAGAGCAAAGGAGTACGAGCAGTACTTC	CASSLERAKEYEQYF
NA	TRBV11-2	TRBD2	TRBJ2-3	TGTGCCAGCAGCTTAGCCGGGGCTAGCGGGGTAGATACGCAGTATTTT	CASSLAGASGVDTQYF
NA	TRBV10-3	TRBD1	TRBJ2-3	TGTGCCATCAGTGACAACGCAGGGGGAGATACGCAGTATTTT	CAISDNAGGDTQYF
NA	TRBV10-1	TRBD2	TRBJ2-5	TGCGCCAGCAGTGAGTCCAGCGGGGGGCAAGAGACCCAGTACTTC	CASSESSGGQETQYF
NA	TRBV18	TRBD1	TRBJ1-3	TGTGCCAGCTCACGACCCACAGGGGCTGGAAACACCATATATTTT	CASSRPTGAGNTIYF
once	TRBV2	NA	TRBJ2-3	TGTGCCAGCAGTGAGGCGGGGGCCGACACAGATACGCAGTATTTT	CASSEAGADTDTQYF